This T cell receptor (beta chain) comes out of a study of cytomegalovirus exposure and HLA in healthy donors listed by TCRdb under 2017. In terms of the full investigation: A later analysis indicated that the 120 or so validation repertoires were generated on the platform also employed for the approximately 700 repertoires of the first cohort. Along with the 666-subject first cohort, a separate validation cohort of over a hundred different subjects was used. To predict cytomegalovirus infection status, the study brought together high-throughput TCR immunosequencing, statistical association of individual TCRs with disease status, and machine learning. The aim of the study was to test whether cataloging public T cell receptors could identify signatures of past pathogen exposure. Broad study findings and their caveats: A later analysis found that TCRs clustered in the first cohort also tended to co-occur in the roughly 110 validation repertoires, with approximately 94% of cluster scores above 0. A few of the identified cytomegalovirus-associated TCR beta chains were confirmed in vitro to be specific for cytomegalovirus antigens. Across donors, most TCR sequences were observed very rarely, whereas some public TCRs were present in many individuals. The classifier was reported to diagnose cytomegalovirus status with high specificity and sensitivity in both the original cohort and the validation cohort. A total of 150 to 200 TCR beta chains were listed by the study as associated with cytomegalovirus. It was suggested by the authors that the approach could potentially be generalized to other disease states and immunological phenotypes. All 120 or so repertoires were used to score co-occurrence in the validation cohort in a later analysis, because that analysis had no HLA typing for the cohort.

The library was obtained by the immunoSEQ multiplex PCR assay. Concerning the study's data processing: A statistical classification framework was built for diagnosing cytomegalovirus status from the catalog of TCR beta chain sequences. In TCRdb, the immuneACCESS table is reduced to in-frame sequences with V and J assigned. These tables do not hold every clone; where another copy was compared, an unresolved V gene accounts for under half, and the others remain unexplained. The V and J calls and the clone size are those of that table, but D and trimming were determined from the DNA. Within this sample are more than 20,000 clones, with 95% to 97% of them counted one time only. Approximately 10% of the sample rests with the top ten. Concerning this clone itself: Its specific antigen is unknown. Per-nucleotide qualities are absent, and no much larger clonotype sits a single base away.

Donors formed part of the validation cohort, which comprised approximately 130 subjects and was distinct from the first cohort of under 850 subjects. Sequenced: PBMCs. The receptor was derived from a man aged 25 to 40 in good health and CMV-seropositive.

The CDR3 protein sequence reads: CASSLIWQGTKNIQYF. The nucleotide sequence reads TGTGCCAGCAGCTTGATTTGGCAGGGCACTAAAAACATTCAGTACTTC. The sequence links TRBV13 to TRBJ2-4; TRBD1 might be the D gene, on 5 matching bases. V and J lose 3 bases and 4 bases, and a span of 16 bases separates them. The CDR3 goes from the cysteine to the phenylalanine over 16 residues. Just CDR3 DNA is preserved here, 48 bases in frame from base 1. CDR1 PRHDT and CDR2 FYEKMQ were looked up in the germline V gene (reference sequence).